This T cell receptor (beta chain) was recovered during a study of blood T cell repertoires in COVID-19. Overall study: Both acute and convalescent COVID-19 samples were obtained from the United States, Italy and Spain.

This study enrolled people aged 18 to 89 from about two dozen US geographic areas. Participant reports of clinical history set cohort assignment. Per the study methods: Estimation of nucleated cell counts relied on the amplification of reference gene primers. The data were produced by immunoSEQ multiplex PCR, yet TCRdb's version contains in-frame clones alone and is incomplete. V, J and clone size reflect that table, while D and trimming were determined from the DNA. The table has approximately 220,000 clones, 65% to 85% seen once; the top ten hold approximately 7.4%. The sequenced material came from PBMCs or T cells enriched from blood (not recorded which). The receptor's source is a woman aged 40 to 50 with acute COVID-19.

The chain's CDR3 is CASSLEVRGETQYF. In DNA form, the CDR3 reads TGCGCCAGCAGCTTGGAGGTCAGGGGAGAGACCCAGTACTTC. The chain couples TRBV5-1 to TRBJ2-5, with D possibly matching TRBD1 (6 bases). V was cut by 0 bases and J by 4 bases, with 10 bases left in between. Germline V gene lookup returns CDR1 SGHRS and CDR2 YFSETQ. The CDR3 extends over 14 amino acids.